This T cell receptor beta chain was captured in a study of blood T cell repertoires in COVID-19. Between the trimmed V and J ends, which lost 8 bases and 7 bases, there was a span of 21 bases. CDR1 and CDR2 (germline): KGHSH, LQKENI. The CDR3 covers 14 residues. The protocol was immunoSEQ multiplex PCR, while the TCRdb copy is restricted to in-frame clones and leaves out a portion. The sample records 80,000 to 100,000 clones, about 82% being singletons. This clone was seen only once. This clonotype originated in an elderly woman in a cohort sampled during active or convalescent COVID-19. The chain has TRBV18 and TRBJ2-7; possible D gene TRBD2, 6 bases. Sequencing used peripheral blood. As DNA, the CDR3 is TGTGCCAGCCGGGCCGGGACTGGGGGTCTAGAGCAGTACTTC. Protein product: CASRAGTGGLEQYF.